This T cell receptor beta chain was obtained from a study of regulatory T cells in long-lasting Graves disease. Study-wide findings and caveats: Shared public clonotypes totalled over 2,500 in persistent patients, compared with about 970 in new patients.

CDR3 length: 13 residues. J gave up 1 base and V 5 bases, and 1 base lay outside the gene matches. Germline V gives CDR1 LNHNV, CDR2 YYDKDF (reference sequence). Arm-PCR of CDR3 regions and iRepertoire HTBI primers were the basis on which TCR beta libraries were built. Each CDR3 protein gets one entry after TCRdb re-called the multiplex PCR reads with MiXCR. The table lists some 600,000 distinct CDR3 sequences, more than 15% of them singletons. Indicated time point: newly diagnosed GD, antithyroid drugs for less than 3 months. After RNA was extracted from PBMCs, the TCR library was made from it. This clonotype was counted ten times or more. Its specificity is unknown. These records were also assigned to another study, of T cells in Graves' hyperthyroidism and ophthalmopathy. That paper states: It was considered stable Graves' hyperthyroidism when ophthalmopathy did not progress within 18 months.

The sequences come from peripheral blood mononuclear cells (PBMCs), collected at new diagnosis, from a patient treated with antithyroid drugs. The receptor comes from a man aged 18 to 30 with Graves disease. This chain joins TRBV15 and TRBJ1-1, with TRBD1 identical over 7 bases. This CDR3 is CATSQGGNTEAFF. The CDR3 region has the DNA TGTGCCACCAGCCAGGGGGGGAACACTGAAGCTTTCTTT.